The 30 T cell receptor beta chains in this list originate from one sample, sequenced in a study of Ad26.COV2.S vaccination and SARS-CoV-2 variants. This sample's treatment: some 20 received Ad26.COV2.S at low or high dose, single or two shots; about 5 received placebo; per-sample allocation not given. Repertoires come from day 63 after the first vaccine or placebo injection. The data were produced by immunoSEQ multiplex PCR, yet TCRdb's version contains in-frame clones alone and is incomplete. This sample yields just over 350,000 clones, of which roughly 84% are seen a single time; around 3% belongs to the top ten. Source: peripheral blood, taken in a trial of Ad26.COV2.S vaccine versus placebo. These receptors were collected from a person between 18 and 65 years old who received the Ad26.COV2.S COVID-19 vaccine or a placebo.

This rearrangement joins TRBV7-2 to TRBJ2-4; TRBD2 matches at 7 bases. Germline V gene data show CDR1 as SGHTA and CDR2 as FQGNSA. V shed 0 bases and J 6 bases; nucleotides not matched to a gene: 8. This CDR3 has 16 residues. The CDR3 DNA sequence: TGTGCCAGCAGCTTAGCCCGGGGGGTCTTAGGAAACATTCAGTACTTC. As protein: CASSLARGVLGNIQYF.

The chain recombines TRBV7-9 with TRBJ1-1; D unresolved. Trimming took 4 bases from V and 1 from J, leaving 13 bases between them. The CDR3 is 15 residues long. The germline CDR1 and CDR2 sequences are SEHNR and FQNEAQ (reference sequence). This CDR3 is CASSSSEGTNTEAFF. As DNA, the CDR3 is TGTGCCAGCAGCTCCTCCGAGGGAACGAACACTGAAGCTTTCTTT.

The chain joins TRBV11-2 to TRBJ1-3, with 7 bases fitting TRBD1. Germline assignment: CDR1 SGHAT and CDR2 FQNNGV. Trimming removed 2 bases from V and 6 bases from J; junction bases left unmatched: 1. CDR3 length equals 13 residues. The CDR3 DNA reads TGTGCCAGCAGCTTACAGGGGGTAAACACCATATATTTT. Encoded protein: CASSLQGVNTIYF.

Remarks on this clone: Other DNA variants within this sample encode the same CDR3. The chain uses TRBV19 and TRBJ1-5; a possible D gene is TRBD1 (5 bases). CDR3 size: 14 residues. The germline CDR1 and CDR2 sequences are LNHDA and SQIVND (reference sequence). The V and J ends lost 2 bases and 1 base respectively, with 6 bases between them. CDR3 sequence (DNA): TGTGCCAGTAGTATAAGGGACAGCAATCAGCCCCAGCATTTT. It codes for CASSIRDSNQPQHF.

The chain carries TRBV7-2 and TRBJ2-1; 13 bases are a match to TRBD2. V was clipped by 5 bases and J by 8 bases; unmatched bases: 12. Looked up from germline, CDR1 is SGHTA and CDR2 is FQGNSA. The CDR3 contains 17 residues. The CDR3 protein is CASSPTPGTSGIYEQFF. In DNA, the CDR3 is TGTGCCAGCAGCCCAACCCCTGGGACTAGCGGGATATATGAGCAGTTCTTC.

The V and J genes are TRBV5-6 and TRBJ2-3; no firm D call. Trimming took 4 bases from V and 0 from J, leaving 15 bases between them. CDR3 length equals 16 residues. Germline V gene sequence: CDR1 SGHDT, CDR2 YYEEEE. The CDR3 nucleotides read TGTGCCAGCAGCAGGGTTGGTACAGTAAGCACAGATACGCAGTATTTT. Translated: CASSRVGTVSTDTQYF.

The chain recombines TRBV7-2 with TRBJ2-7; D unresolved. Per germline, CDR1 SGHTA and CDR2 FQGNSA. This CDR3 has 13 residues. With 7 bases removed from V and 6 bases from J, the gap between germline ends came to 16 bases. CDR3 sequence (DNA): TGTGCCAGCACATTAACGTTTGGGCGCGAGCAGTACTTC. Protein sequence: CASTLTFGREQYF. Full variable domain (outside the CDR3, taken from reference TRBV7-2 and TRBJ2-7): GAGVSQSPSNKVTEKGKDVELRCDPISGHTALYWYRQSLGQGLEFLIYFQGNSAPDKSGLPSDRFSAERTGGSVSTLTIQRTQQEDSAVYLCASTLTFGREQYFGPGTRLTVT.

The J gene is TRBJ1-1, the V gene TRBV6-1; unclear D gene. The CDR3 runs 14 residues. Germline values: CDR1 MNHNS, CDR2 SASEGT. Trimming cost V 1 base and J 2 bases, with 8 bases left between them. This CDR3 reads CASSEGGFNTEAFF. The DNA of the CDR3 is TGTGCCAGCAGTGAAGGCGGGTTTAACACTGAAGCTTTCTTT.

The chain joins TRBV28 to TRBJ1-1; the D is unclear. Germline V gives CDR1 MDHEN, CDR2 SYDVKM. Deletions cut 5 bases from V and 8 bases from J, with 12 bases between. This CDR3 is 12 amino acids long. CDR3: CASSRLEAEAFF. The DNA of the CDR3 is TGTGCCAGCAGTCGCCTTGAGGCCGAAGCTTTCTTT.

This clone has only one observation. J is TRBJ2-7 and V is TRBV1; TRBD2 is taken as the D call from the table, unchecked against the DNA. TRBV1 is designated a pseudogene. The CDR3 is 14 residues long. The CDR3 DNA is TGCACCAGCAGCCCTGGACTCCAATCCTACGAGCAGTACTTC. This translates into CTSSPGLQSYEQYF.

The chain combines TRBV6-5 with TRBJ1-1; D is unresolved. Germline CDR1 MNHEY, CDR2 SVGAGI. The length of the CDR3 is 14 residues. V was shortened by 4 bases and J by 5 bases, with 14 bases between the two germline ends. The CDR3 sequence is CASSSSLGSTEAFF. The CDR3 nucleotides read TGTGCCAGCAGTTCCTCTCTCGGTAGTACTGAAGCTTTCTTT.

This rearrangement joins TRBV25-1 to TRBJ1-2; TRBD1 matches 9 bases. Per germline, CDR1 MGHDK and CDR2 SYGVNS. This CDR3 spans 14 amino acids. The V and J ends lost 5 bases and 6 bases, in that order; junction bases with no gene match: 7. The CDR3 loop reads CASSPGQGWNGYTF. CDR3 in DNA: TGTGCCAGCAGTCCCGGACAGGGGTGGAATGGCTACACCTTC.

The V gene is TRBV5-1, the J gene TRBJ1-2, with D perhaps TRBD1 (5 bases). V lost 0 bases to trimming and J lost 6 bases, with 18 bases between them. The V gene's germline CDR1 is SGHRS and CDR2 YFSETQ. The CDR3 spans 16 residues. In nucleotides, the CDR3 is TGCGCCAGCAGCTTGGATTGGCAGGGAAGTAGGGATGGCTACACCTTC. Protein product: CASSLDWQGSRDGYTF.

The chain recombines TRBV28 with TRBJ1-2, with D hard to call. There are 10 residues in the CDR3. CDR1 is MDHEN and CDR2 is SYDVKM in the germline V gene. Deletions cut 5 bases from V and 3 bases from J, with 1 base between. CDR3 in DNA: TGTGCCAGCAGTCACTATGGCTACACCTTC. Protein product: CASSHYGYTF.

A single count supports this clone. The rearrangement joins TRBV5-4 to TRBJ1-1; 9 nucleotides match TRBD1. There are 19 residues in the CDR3. V lost 4 bases, J lost 3 bases, and 19 bases stayed unmatched. Germline CDR1 is SGHNT and CDR2 is YYREEE (reference sequence). The CDR3 reads CASSITGTGPMRTDTEAFF. The CDR3, as DNA: TGTGCCAGCAGCATCACCGGGACAGGGCCTATGAGGACAGACACTGAAGCTTTCTTT.

Only one count was recorded for this clone. This chain joins TRBV9 and TRBJ2-7, with D perhaps TRBD1 or TRBD2 (6 bases each). Trimming took off 4 bases at V and 4 bases at J, with 15 bases between the two ends. The CDR3 has 14 residues. Germline V gives CDR1 SGDLS, CDR2 YYNGEE. Here the CDR3 reads CASSRRGHEYEQYF. The CDR3 nucleotides read TGTGCCAGCAGCAGGCGGGGACACGAATACGAGCAGTACTTC.

The V gene is TRBV27, the J gene TRBJ1-2; D remains ambiguous. With 6 bases removed from V and 0 bases from J, the gap between germline ends came to 8 bases. The CDR3 sequence is 13 residues long. Germline V CDR1 and CDR2: MNHEY, SMNVEV (reference sequence). The CDR3 nucleotides are TGTGCCAGCAGAGTCTCTGCTAACTATGGCTACACCTTC. Protein sequence: CASRVSANYGYTF.

This clone was observed many times. The CDR3, as DNA: TGTGCCAGCAGTCTTACATTCTCCTACGAGCAGTACTTC. It specifies CASSLTFSYEQYF. The V call is TRBV7-9, the J call TRBJ2-7, with D uncertain. The CDR3 has 13 amino acids. Trimming took 6 bases from V and 0 from J, leaving 9 bases between them. Germline loops: CDR1 SEHNR, CDR2 FQNEAQ (reference sequence). Looking up the rest from reference TRBV7-9 and TRBJ2-7 gives the full variable domain: DTGVSQNPRHKITKRGQNVTFRCDPISEHNRLYWYRQTLGQGPEFLTYFQNEAQLEKSRLLSDRFSAERPKGSFSTLEIQRTEQGDSAMYLCASSLTFSYEQYFGPGTRLTVT.

This chain connects TRBV7-9 to TRBJ2-7, with TRBD2 identical over 15 bases. The CDR3 spans 14 residues. Unmatched junction bases numbered 4, after V lost 6 bases and J lost 7 bases. In germline, CDR1 is SEHNR, CDR2 FQNEAQ (reference sequence). In DNA, the CDR3 is TGTGCCAGCAGTCCCGGGACTAGCGGGGGGGAGCAGTACTTC. Translation: CASSPGTSGGEQYF.

In its sample, this clone was seen many times. The rearrangement joins TRBV7-9 to TRBJ2-1, with a tentative D call TRBD2 (6 bases). The germline CDR1 and CDR2 sequences are SEHNR and FQNEAQ (reference sequence). The CDR3 contains 13 residues. The ends were cut back, 5 bases at V and 9 bases at J, with 14 bases in the middle. The CDR3 reads CASSHNQGGEQFF. The CDR3 coding sequence is TGTGCCAGCAGCCATAACCAGGGAGGTGAGCAGTTCTTC.

The V gene is TRBV5-1, the J gene TRBJ1-3; possible D gene TRBD1, 6 bases. There are 14 residues in the CDR3. Between the trimmed V and J ends, which lost 0 bases and 2 bases, there was a span of 6 bases. Germline CDR1 and CDR2: SGHRS and YFSETQ. The CDR3 spells CASSLGGPGNTIYF. The CDR3, as DNA: TGCGCCAGCAGCTTGGGGGGGCCTGGAAACACCATATATTTT.

This clone has just a few counts. The chain carries TRBV10-1 and TRBJ2-1; D is undetermined. This CDR3 is built from 13 residues. V was clipped by 5 bases and J by 5 bases, with 10 bases between them. The germline gives CDR1 WNHNN, CDR2 SYGVQD (reference sequence). This chain's CDR3 is CASSFSLNNEQFF. The DNA for the CDR3 is TGCGCCAGCAGTTTTAGCCTCAACAATGAGCAGTTCTTC.

The V gene is TRBV3-1 (or the pseudogene TRBV3-2), the J gene TRBJ1-2; 7 bases are a match to TRBD1. Per the germline V gene, CDR1 is LGHDT and CDR2 is YNNKEL (reference sequence). The length of the CDR3 is 14 residues. Unmatched junction bases numbered 8, after V lost 2 bases and J lost 8 bases. The CDR3 sequence is CASSQIGTVGGYTF. The CDR3 DNA sequence: TGTGCCAGCAGCCAAATCGGGACAGTCGGAGGCTACACCTTC.

The chain carries TRBV11-2 and TRBJ2-7; a possible D gene is TRBD2 (5 bases). CDR3 size: 13 residues. Trimming pared 5 bases from V and 8 bases from J, leaving 16 bases between. Germline V CDR1 and CDR2: SGHAT, FQNNGV. The CDR3 DNA sequence: TGTGCCAGCAGCCTCCTCCGGGATACGCAGCAGTACTTC. It translates to CASSLLRDTQQYF.

The rearrangement uses TRBV5-1 and TRBJ2-7; TRBD1 aligns across 10 bases. Germline CDR1 reads SGHRS; CDR2 reads YFSETQ. The V gene end was trimmed by 2 bases and the J gene end by 3 bases; junction bases not matched to a gene: 5. This CDR3 spans 15 amino acids. The CDR3 sequence: CASSLGGTGVYEQYF. CDR3 nucleotide sequence: TGCGCCAGCAGCTTAGGCGGGACAGGGGTCTACGAGCAGTACTTC.

J is TRBJ2-3 and V is TRBV6-5, with unresolved D. CDR1 is MNHEY, CDR2 SVGAGI, per germline. V gave up 7 bases and J gave up 4 bases, with 9 bases separating them. This CDR3 is built from 12 residues. The CDR3 here is CASKSLPDTQYF. CDR3 coding DNA: TGTGCCAGCAAATCCCTTCCAGATACGCAGTATTTT.

The chain is built from TRBV27 and TRBJ1-1; a possible D gene is TRBD1 (6 bases). This CDR3 region has 16 residues. V was trimmed by 8 bases and J by 1 base, leaving 20 bases between them. Germline V gene data show CDR1 as MNHEY and CDR2 as SMNVEV (reference sequence). The CDR3 DNA follows: TGTGCCAGCGGACAGACGTTTGGGCGCGAGAACACTGAAGCTTTCTTT. This codes for CASGQTFGRENTEAFF.

V and J are TRBV10-2 and TRBJ1-1; D perhaps matches TRBD1 (6 bases). CDR3 length: 14 amino acids. With 6 bases removed from V and 5 bases from J, the gap between germline ends came to 16 bases. Germline-derived CDR1 and CDR2 are WSHSY and SAAADI. The CDR3 protein is CASSVTGFRTEAFF. The CDR3 coding sequence is TGCGCCAGCAGCGTTACAGGGTTTAGAACTGAAGCTTTCTTT.

CDR3 in amino acids: CASSLGDRGLNTEAFF. The CDR3 nucleotides read TGTGCCAGCAGCTTGGGGGACAGGGGTTTGAACACTGAAGCTTTCTTT. The V and J genes are TRBV5-4 and TRBJ1-1; 10 bases line up with TRBD1. CDR1 is SGHNT, CDR2 YYREEE, per germline (reference sequence). The CDR3 totals 16 residues. V trimming: 0 bases; J trimming: 0 bases; junction bases outside the gene matches: 2.

Note on this clone: One end of the junction does not line up with germline, which may come from a read error. This chain joins TRBV12-5 and TRBJ1-1; D remains ambiguous. The CDR3 contains 14 residues. Looked up from germline, CDR1 is LGHNT and CDR2 is FRNRAP. The CDR3 sequence is CASGSKEGRKEVNF. The CDR3 DNA follows: TGTGCTAGTGGTTCCAAGGAGGGTCGCAAAGAGGTTAACTTT.